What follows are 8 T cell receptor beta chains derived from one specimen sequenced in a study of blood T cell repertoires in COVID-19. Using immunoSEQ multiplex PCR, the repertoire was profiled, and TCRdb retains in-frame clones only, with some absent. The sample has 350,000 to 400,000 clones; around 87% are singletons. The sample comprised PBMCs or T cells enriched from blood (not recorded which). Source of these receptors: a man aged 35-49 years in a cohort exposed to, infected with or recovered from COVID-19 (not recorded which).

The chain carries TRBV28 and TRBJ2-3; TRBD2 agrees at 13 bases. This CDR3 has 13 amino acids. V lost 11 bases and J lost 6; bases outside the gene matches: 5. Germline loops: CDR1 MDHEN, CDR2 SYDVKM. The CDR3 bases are TGTGCCGGCAAGACTAGCGGGAGGGATACGCAGTATTTT. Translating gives CAGKTSGRDTQYF.

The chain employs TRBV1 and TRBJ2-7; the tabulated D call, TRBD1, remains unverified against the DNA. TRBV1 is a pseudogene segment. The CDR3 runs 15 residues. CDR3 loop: CTSSLKTGRGYEQYF. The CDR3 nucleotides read TGCACCAGCAGCCTAAAGACAGGTCGTGGTTACGAGCAGTACTTC.

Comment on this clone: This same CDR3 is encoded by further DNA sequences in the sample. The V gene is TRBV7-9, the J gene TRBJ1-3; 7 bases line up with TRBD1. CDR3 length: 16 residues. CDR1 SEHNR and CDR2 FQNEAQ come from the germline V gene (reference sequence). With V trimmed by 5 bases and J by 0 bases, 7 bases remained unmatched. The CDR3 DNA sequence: TGTGCCAGCAGCACTCAACAGGGGAGCTCTGGAAACACCATATATTTT. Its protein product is CASSTQQGSSGNTIYF.

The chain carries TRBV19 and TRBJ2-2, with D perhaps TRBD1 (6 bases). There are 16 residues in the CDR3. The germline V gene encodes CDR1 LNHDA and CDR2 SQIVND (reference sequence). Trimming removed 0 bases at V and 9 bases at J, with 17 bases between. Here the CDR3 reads CASSIETTGLLRELFF. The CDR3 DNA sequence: TGTGCCAGTAGTATAGAAACGACAGGCCTCCTCCGGGAGCTGTTTTTT.

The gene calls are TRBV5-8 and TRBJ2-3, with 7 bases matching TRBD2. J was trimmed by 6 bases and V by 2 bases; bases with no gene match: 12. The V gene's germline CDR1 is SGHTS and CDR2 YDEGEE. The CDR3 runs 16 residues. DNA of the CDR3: TGTGCCAGCAGCTTAGGGAGGGCGGATTTATTGGATACGCAGTATTTT. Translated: CASSLGRADLLDTQYF.

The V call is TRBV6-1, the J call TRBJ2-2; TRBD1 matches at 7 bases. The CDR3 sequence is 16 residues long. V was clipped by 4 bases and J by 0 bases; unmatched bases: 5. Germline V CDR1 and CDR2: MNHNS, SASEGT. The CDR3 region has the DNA TGTGCCAGCAGTGGCTGGACAGGAGCGAACACCGGGGAGCTGTTTTTT. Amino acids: CASSGWTGANTGELFF.

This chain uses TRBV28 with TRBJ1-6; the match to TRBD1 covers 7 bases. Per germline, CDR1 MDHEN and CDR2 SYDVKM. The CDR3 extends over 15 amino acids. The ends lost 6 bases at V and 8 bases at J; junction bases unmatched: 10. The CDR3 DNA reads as TGTGCCAGCAGGAATAGTCAGGGGGTCTATTCACCCCTCCACTTT. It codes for CASRNSQGVYSPLHF.

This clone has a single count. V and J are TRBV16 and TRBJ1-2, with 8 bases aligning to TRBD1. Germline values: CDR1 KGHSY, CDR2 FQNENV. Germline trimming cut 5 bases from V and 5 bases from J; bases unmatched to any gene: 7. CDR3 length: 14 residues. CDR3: CASSYGQGGYGYTF. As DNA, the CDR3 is TGTGCCAGCAGCTACGGACAGGGAGGGTATGGCTACACCTTC.